The source of this T cell receptor beta chain is a study of blood T cell repertoires in COVID-19. The CDR3 has 13 amino acids. Germline lookup yields CDR1 KGHSH and CDR2 LQKENI. V was pared by 8 bases and J by 2 bases, with 13 bases between. Authors' processing steps: Cell counts per sample came from amplifying reference gene primers. Sequencing used immunoSEQ multiplex PCR; TCRdb keeps in-frame clones, though not all of them. D and trimming come from the DNA, and the V and J calls and clone size come from that table. The data hold around 200,000 clones, with 80% to 90% observed a single time. The sequence came from a woman aged 18-35 years who had recovered from COVID-19. The rearrangement links TRBV18 to TRBJ2-7; D perhaps matches TRBD2 (6 bases). What was sequenced was peripheral blood. CDR3 amino acids: CASRGTQTYEQYF. As DNA, the CDR3 is TGTGCCAGCCGAGGGACTCAGACCTACGAGCAGTACTTC.